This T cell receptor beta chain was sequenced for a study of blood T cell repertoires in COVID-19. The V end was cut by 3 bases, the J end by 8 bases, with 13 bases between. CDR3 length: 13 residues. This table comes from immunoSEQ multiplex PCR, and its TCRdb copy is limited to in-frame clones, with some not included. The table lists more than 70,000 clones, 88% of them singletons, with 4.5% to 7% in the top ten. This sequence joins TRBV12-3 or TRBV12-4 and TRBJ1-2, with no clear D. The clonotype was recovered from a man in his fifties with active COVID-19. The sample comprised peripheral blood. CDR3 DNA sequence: TGTGCCAGCAGTTTGCTTCAGACCGGGGGCTACACCTTC. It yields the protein CASSLLQTGGYTF.